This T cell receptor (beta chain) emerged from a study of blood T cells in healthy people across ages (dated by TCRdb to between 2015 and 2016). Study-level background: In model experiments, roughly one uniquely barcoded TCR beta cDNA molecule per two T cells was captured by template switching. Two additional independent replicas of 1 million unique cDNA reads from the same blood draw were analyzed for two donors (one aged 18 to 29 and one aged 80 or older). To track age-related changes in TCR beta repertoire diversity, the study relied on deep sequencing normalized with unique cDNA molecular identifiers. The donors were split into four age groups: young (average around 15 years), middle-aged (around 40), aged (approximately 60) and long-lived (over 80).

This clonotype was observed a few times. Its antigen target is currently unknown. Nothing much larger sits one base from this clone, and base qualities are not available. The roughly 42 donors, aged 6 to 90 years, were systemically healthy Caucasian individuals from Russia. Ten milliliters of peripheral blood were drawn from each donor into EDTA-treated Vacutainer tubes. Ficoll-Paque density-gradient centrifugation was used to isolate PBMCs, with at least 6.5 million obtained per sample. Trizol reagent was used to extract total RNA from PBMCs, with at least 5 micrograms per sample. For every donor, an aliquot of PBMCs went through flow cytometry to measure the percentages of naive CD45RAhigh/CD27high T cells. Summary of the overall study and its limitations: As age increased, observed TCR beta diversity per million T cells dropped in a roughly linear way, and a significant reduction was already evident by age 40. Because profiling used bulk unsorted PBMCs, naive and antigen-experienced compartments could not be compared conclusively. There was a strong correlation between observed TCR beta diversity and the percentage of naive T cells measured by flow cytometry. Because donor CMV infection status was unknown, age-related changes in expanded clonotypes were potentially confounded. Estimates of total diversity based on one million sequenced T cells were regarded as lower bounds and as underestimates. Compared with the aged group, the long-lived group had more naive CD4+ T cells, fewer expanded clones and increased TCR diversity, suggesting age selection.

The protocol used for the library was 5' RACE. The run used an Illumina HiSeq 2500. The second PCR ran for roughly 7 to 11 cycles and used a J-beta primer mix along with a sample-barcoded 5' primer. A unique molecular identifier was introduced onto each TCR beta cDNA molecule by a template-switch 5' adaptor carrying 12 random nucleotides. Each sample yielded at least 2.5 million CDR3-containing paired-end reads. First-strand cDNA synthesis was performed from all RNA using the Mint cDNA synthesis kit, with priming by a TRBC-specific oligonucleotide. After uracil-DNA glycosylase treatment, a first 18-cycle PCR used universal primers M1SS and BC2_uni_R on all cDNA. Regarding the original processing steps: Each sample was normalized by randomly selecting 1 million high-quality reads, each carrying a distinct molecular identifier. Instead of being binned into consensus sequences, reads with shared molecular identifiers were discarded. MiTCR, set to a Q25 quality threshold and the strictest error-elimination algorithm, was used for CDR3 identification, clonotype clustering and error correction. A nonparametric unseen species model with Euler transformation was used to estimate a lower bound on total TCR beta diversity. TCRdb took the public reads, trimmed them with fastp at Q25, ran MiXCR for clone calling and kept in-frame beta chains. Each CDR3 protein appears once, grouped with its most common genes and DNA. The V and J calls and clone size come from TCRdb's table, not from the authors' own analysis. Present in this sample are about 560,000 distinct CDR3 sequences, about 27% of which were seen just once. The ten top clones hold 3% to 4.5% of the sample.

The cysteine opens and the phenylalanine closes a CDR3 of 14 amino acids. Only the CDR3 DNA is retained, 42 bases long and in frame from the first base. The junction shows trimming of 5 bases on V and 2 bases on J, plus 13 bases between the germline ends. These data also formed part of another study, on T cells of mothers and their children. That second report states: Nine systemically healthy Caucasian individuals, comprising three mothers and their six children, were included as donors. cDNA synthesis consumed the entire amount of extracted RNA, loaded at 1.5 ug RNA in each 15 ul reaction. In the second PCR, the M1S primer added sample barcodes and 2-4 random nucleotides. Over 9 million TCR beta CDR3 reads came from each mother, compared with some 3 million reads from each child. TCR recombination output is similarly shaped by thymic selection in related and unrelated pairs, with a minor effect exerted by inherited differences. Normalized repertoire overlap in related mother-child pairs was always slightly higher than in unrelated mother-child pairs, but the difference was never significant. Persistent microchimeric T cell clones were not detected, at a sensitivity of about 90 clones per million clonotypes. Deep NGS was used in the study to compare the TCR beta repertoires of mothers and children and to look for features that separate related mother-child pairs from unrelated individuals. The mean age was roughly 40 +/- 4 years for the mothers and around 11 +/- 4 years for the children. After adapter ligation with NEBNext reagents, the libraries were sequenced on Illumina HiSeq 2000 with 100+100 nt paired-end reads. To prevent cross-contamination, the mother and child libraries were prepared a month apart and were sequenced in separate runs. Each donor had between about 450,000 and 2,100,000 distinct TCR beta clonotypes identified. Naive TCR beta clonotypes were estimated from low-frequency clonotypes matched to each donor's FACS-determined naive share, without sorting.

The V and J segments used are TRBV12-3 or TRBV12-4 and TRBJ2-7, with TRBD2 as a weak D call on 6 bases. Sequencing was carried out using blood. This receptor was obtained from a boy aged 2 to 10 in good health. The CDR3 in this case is CASSRGTGAYEQYF. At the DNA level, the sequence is TGTGCCAGCAGTCGAGGGACGGGGGCCTACGAGCAGTACTTC.